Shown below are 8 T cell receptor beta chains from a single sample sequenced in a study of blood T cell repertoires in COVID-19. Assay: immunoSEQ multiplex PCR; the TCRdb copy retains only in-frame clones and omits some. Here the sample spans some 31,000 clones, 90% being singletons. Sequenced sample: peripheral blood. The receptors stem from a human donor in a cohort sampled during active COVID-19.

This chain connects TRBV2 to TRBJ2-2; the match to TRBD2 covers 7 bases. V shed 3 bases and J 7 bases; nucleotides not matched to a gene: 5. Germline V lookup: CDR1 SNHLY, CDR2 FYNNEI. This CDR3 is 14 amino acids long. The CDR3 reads CASSEERGVGELFF. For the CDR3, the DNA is TGTGCCAGCAGTGAGGAGCGGGGCGTCGGGGAGCTGTTTTTT.

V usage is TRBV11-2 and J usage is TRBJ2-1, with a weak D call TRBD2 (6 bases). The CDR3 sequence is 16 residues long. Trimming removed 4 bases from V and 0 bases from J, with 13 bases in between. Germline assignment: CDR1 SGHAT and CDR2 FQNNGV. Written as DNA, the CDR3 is TGTGCCAGCAGCTCCTCCAGCGGGCTCTCCTACAATGAGCAGTTCTTC. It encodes CASSSSSGLSYNEQFF. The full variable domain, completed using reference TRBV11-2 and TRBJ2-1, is EAGVAQSPRYKIIEKRQSVAFWCNPISGHATLYWYQQILGQGPKLLIQFQNNGVVDDSQLPKDRFSAERLKGVDSTLKIQPAKLEDSAVYLCASSSSSGLSYNEQFFGPGTRLTVL.

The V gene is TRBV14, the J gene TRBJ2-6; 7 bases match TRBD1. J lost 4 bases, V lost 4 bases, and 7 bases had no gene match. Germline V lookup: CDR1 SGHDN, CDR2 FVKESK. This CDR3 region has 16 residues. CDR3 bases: TGTGCCAGCAGCCTTTATCAGGGGGACGGGGCCAACGTCCTGACTTTC. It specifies CASSLYQGDGANVLTF.

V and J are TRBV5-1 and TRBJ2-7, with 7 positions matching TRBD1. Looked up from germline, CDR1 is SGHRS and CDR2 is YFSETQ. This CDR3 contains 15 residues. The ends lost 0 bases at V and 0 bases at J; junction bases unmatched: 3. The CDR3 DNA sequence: TGCGCCAGCAGCTTGGGGACAGGCGCCTCCTACGAGCAGTACTTC. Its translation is CASSLGTGASYEQYF.

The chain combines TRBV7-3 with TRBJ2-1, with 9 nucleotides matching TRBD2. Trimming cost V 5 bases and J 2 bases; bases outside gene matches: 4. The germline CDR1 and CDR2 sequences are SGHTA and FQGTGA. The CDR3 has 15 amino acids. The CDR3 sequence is CASSIAGETYNEQFF. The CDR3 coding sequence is TGTGCCAGCAGCATAGCGGGAGAGACCTACAATGAGCAGTTCTTC.

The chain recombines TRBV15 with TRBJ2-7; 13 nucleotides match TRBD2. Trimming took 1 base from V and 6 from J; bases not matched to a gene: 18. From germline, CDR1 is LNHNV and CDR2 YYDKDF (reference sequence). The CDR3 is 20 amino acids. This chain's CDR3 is CATSRVGGGGWTSGRGEQYF. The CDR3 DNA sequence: TGTGCCACCAGCAGAGTGGGTGGAGGGGGGTGGACTAGCGGGAGAGGCGAGCAGTACTTC.

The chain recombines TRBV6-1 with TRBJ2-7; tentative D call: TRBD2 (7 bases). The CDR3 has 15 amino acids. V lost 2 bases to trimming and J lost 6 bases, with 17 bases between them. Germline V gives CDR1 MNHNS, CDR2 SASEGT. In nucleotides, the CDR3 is TGTGCCAGCAGTGAATTGAGGGGGACTACGGGCGAGCAGTACTTC. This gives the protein CASSELRGTTGEQYF.

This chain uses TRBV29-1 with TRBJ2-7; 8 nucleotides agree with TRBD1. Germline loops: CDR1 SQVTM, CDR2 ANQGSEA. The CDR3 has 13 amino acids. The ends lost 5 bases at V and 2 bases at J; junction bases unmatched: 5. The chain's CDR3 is CSVTGTGTYEQYF. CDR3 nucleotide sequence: TGCAGCGTTACTGGGACAGGAACCTACGAGCAGTACTTC.